This T cell receptor (beta chain) stems from a study of blood T cell repertoires in COVID-19. About the study: The United States, Italy and Spain were the sources of the acute and convalescent COVID-19 samples. PBMCs, B-cell-depleted T cells, or T cells were the source of the cDNA or gDNA that made up the material.

The junction had 11 bases not matched to a gene; V was cut back by 5 bases and J by 2 bases. The CDR3 consists of 18 residues. Looked up from germline, CDR1 is SEHNR and CDR2 is FQNEAQ (reference sequence). Original processing notes: Amplification of reference gene primers was used by the study to estimate nucleated cell counts. Here immunoSEQ multiplex PCR was the method, and the copy in TCRdb shows in-frame clones only, minus some. The V and J calls and clone size were taken over from that table, and D and trimming were inferred from the DNA. The sample lists a few hundred thousand clones; about 86% were seen once.

The sample comprised peripheral blood. The chain has TRBV7-9 and TRBJ2-3; 12 nucleotides align to TRBD2. The clonotype originates from a woman between 45 and 65 years old with acute or convalescent COVID-19. CDR3 in amino acids: CASSPRIRLAGDTDTQYF. DNA for the CDR3: TGTGCCAGCAGCCCCCGGATCCGACTAGCGGGGGACACAGATACGCAGTATTTT.